This T cell receptor beta chain appears in the sequencing data of a study of T cells after yellow fever vaccination. The V and J ends lost 2 bases and 4 bases, in that order; junction bases with no gene match: 5. Germline loops: CDR1 SQVTM, CDR2 ANQGSEA. The CDR3 covers 14 residues. This clonotype was observed a few times. By 5'RACE template switching, TCR cDNA was produced, with a universal primer site and UMIs added in the process. One entry per CDR3 protein results from TCRdb running MiXCR on the 5' RACE reads. Found here are around 300,000 distinct CDR3 sequences, about 4% of them singletons; the top ten hold around 25%.

The chain carries TRBV29-1 and TRBJ1-5; TRBD1 aligns across 7 bases. This clonotype originated in a man aged 18 to 29 who received the YFV17D yellow fever vaccine. The sample in question was PBMCs, obtained 5 days after the yellow fever booster vaccination. CDR3 in amino acids: CSVETGDENQPQHF. Written as DNA, the CDR3 is TGCAGCGTTGAAACAGGGGATGAAAATCAGCCCCAGCATTTT. Supplemented by reference TRBV29-1 and TRBJ1-5, the full variable domain reads SAVISQKPSRDICQRGTSLTIQCQVDSQVTMMFWYRQQPGQSLTLIATANQGSEATYESGFVIDKFPISRPNLTFSTLTVSNMSPEDSSIYLCSVETGDENQPQHFGDGTRLSIL.